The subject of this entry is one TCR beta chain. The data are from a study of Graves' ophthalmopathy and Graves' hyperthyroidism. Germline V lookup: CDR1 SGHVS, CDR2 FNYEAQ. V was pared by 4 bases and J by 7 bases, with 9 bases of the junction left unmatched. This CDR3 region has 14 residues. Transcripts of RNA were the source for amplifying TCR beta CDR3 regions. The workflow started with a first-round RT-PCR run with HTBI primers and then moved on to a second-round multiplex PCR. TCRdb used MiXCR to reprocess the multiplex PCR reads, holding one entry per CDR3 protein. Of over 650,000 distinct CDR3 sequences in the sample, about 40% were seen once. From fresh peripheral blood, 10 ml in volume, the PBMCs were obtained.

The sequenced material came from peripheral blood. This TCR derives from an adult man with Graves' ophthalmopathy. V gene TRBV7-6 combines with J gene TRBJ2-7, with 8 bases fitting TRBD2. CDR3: CASSWTSNTGEQYF. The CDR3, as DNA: TGTGCCAGCAGCTGGACTAGCAACACCGGGGAGCAGTACTTC. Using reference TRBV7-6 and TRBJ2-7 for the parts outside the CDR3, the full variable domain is GAGVSQSPRYKVTKRGQDVALRCDPISGHVSLYWYRQALGQGPEFLTYFNYEAQQDKSGLPNDRFSAERPEGSISTLTIQRTEQRDSAMYRCASSWTSNTGEQYFGPGTRLTVT.